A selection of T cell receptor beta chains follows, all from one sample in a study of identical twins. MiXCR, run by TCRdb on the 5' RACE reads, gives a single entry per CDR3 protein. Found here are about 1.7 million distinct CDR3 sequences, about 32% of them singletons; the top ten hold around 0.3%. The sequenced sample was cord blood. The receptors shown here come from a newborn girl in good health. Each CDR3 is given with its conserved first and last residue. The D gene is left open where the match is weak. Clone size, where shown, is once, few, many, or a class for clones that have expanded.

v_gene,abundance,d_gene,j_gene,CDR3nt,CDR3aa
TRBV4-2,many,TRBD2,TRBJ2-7,TGTGCCAGCAGCCAAGATCTAGCGGGAGCCGAGCAGTACTTC,CASSQDLAGAEQYF
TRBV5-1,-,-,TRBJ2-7,TGCGCCAGCAGCCTCTACAGTAATGAGCAGTACTTC,CASSLYSNEQYF
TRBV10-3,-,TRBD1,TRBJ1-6,TGTGCCATCAGTGAGCCCGGACAGGGGATATATAATTCACCCCCCCACTTT,CAISEPGQGIYNSPPHF
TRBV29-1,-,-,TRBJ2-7,TGCAGCGTTCGGAGGGGACAGTTCGTCAATGAGCAGTACTTC,CSVRRGQFVNEQYF
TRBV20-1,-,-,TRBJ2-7,TGCAGTGCAGGACCCGAGAGCTCCTACGAGCAGTACTTC,CSAGPESSYEQYF
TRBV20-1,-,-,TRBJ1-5,TGCAGTGCTAGTTGGGTCGTGAATCAGCCCCAGCATTTT,CSASWVVNQPQHF
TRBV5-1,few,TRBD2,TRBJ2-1,TGCGCCAGCAGCTTGGTCTGGAGCGGGGGTGGCTACAATGAGCAGTTCTTC,CASSLVWSGGGYNEQFF
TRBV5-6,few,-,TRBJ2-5,TGTGCCAGCAGCTTGGTGGCTGGATCATTCGAGACCCAGTACTTC,CASSLVAGSFETQYF
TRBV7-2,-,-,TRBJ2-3,TGTGCCAGCAGCAAAGTCCGCACAGATACGCAGTATTTT,CASSKVRTDTQYF
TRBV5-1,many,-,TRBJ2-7,TGTGCCAGCAGGCAGGCCTACGAGCAGTACTTC,CASRQAYEQYF
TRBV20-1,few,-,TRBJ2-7,TGCAGTGCTAGTTCCAACCTAGCAGGTACTGGCTACGAGCAGTACTTC,CSASSNLAGTGYEQYF
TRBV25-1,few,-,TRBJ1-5,TGTGCCAGCAGTGAAATTGGGACCGATAGCAATCAGCCCCAGCATTTT,CASSEIGTDSNQPQHF
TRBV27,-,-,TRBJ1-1,TGTGCCAGCAAAACGATCAGGGCCAACACTGAAGCTTTCTTT,CASKTIRANTEAFF
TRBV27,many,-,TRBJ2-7,TGTGCCAGCAGTCTCCGGGACGGACCTTACGAGCAGTACTTC,CASSLRDGPYEQYF
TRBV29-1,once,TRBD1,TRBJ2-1,TGCAGCGATGAGGTCAGGCAGGGGGTCAATGAGCAGTTCTTC,CSDEVRQGVNEQFF
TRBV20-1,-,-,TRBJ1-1,TGCAGTGCTAGAGACGGAGACACTGAAGCTTTCTTT,CSARDGDTEAFF
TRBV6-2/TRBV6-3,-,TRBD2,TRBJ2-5,TGTGCCAGCAGTCGCCGGAGGACTAGCGGGGGCTCATGGGAGACCCAGTACTTC,CASSRRRTSGGSWETQYF
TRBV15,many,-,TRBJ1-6,TGTGCCACCAGCAGAGATGGGGGGAATTCACCCCTCCACTTT,CATSRDGGNSPLHF
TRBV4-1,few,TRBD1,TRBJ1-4,TGCGCCAGCAGCCAGTTGGGACAGGCTAATGAAAAACTGTTTTTT,CASSQLGQANEKLFF
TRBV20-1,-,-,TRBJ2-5,TGCAGTGCTAAAGGGGGTAGCTCGGGGACCCAGTACTTC,CSAKGGSSGTQYF
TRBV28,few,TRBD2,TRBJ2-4,TGTGCCAGCAGTCCGGGACTACCCGGGGGCATTCAGTACTTC,CASSPGLPGGIQYF
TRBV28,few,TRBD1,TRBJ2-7,TGTGCCAGCAGCTACAGGGGTCTCCTCTACGAGCAGTACTTC,CASSYRGLLYEQYF
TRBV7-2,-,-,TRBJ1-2,TGTGCCAGCAGCTTAGGTATCGGACAGTACGCCGGCGGGGGCTACACCTTC,CASSLGIGQYAGGGYTF
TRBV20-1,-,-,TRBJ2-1,TGCAGTGCAAATAACAATGAGCAGTTCTTC,CSANNNEQFF
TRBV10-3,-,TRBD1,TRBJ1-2,TGTGCCATACGACAGGGGGGGTACTATGGCTACACCTTC,CAIRQGGYYGYTF
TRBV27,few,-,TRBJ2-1,TGTGCCAGCGCGAGCATCCCCTACAATGAGCAGTTCTTC,CASASIPYNEQFF
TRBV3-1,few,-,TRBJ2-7,TGTGCCAGCAGCCAAGAATACAATGAGCAGTACTTC,CASSQEYNEQYF
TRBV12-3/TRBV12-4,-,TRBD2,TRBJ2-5,TGTGTCAGCAGACCTAGCGGGGGTGCGGGTAACCAGTACTTC,CVSRPSGGAGNQYF
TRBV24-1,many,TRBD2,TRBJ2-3,TGTGCCACCAGTGATTTGGACCCGGGACTAGCGGGTTTCACAGATACGCAGTATTTT,CATSDLDPGLAGFTDTQYF
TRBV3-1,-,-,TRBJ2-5,TGTGCCAGCAGCCATCGGGTCCAAGAGACCCAGTACTTC,CASSHRVQETQYF
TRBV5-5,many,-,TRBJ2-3,TGTGCCAGCAGCTTGAACCGCCGGGACACCGCTGGAGATACGCAGTATTTT,CASSLNRRDTAGDTQYF
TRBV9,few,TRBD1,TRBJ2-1,TGTGCCAGCAGCGTCTCCGGGACAGGGATTTACAATGAGCAGTTCTTC,CASSVSGTGIYNEQFF
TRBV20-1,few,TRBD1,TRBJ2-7,TGCAGTCCCTCCACAGGGGACTACGAGCAGTACTTC,CSPSTGDYEQYF
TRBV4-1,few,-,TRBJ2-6,TGCGCCAGCAGCCAAGTTCCTCCCTCTGGGGCCAACGTCCTGACTTTC,CASSQVPPSGANVLTF
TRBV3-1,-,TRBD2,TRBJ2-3,TGTGCCAGCAGCCAAGGGCGGGAGGATACGCAGTATTTT,CASSQGREDTQYF
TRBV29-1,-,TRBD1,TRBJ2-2,TGCAGCGTTGAAAGGAACAGGGGAAAAACCGGGGAGCTGTTTTTT,CSVERNRGKTGELFF